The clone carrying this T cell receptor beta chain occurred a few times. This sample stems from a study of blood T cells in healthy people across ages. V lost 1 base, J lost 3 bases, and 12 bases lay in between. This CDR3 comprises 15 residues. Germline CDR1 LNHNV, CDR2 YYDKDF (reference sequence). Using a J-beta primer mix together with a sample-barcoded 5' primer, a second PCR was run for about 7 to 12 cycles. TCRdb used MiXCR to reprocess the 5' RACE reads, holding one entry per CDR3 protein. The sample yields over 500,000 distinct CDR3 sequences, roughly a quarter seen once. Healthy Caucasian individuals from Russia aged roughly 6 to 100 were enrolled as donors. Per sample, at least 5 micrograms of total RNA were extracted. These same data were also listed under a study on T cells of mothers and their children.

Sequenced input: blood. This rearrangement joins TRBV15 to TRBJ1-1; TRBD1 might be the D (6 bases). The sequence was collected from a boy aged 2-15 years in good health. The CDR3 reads CATSRGGAADTEAFF. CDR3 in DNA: TGTGCCACCAGCAGAGGGGGGGCCGCAGACACTGAAGCTTTCTTT. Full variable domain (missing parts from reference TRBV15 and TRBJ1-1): DAMVIQNPRYQVTQFGKPVTLSCSQTLNHNVMYWYQQKSSQAPKLLFHYYDKDFNNEADTPDNFQSRRPNTSFCFLDIRSPGLGDTAMYLCATSRGGAADTEAFFGQGTRLTVV.